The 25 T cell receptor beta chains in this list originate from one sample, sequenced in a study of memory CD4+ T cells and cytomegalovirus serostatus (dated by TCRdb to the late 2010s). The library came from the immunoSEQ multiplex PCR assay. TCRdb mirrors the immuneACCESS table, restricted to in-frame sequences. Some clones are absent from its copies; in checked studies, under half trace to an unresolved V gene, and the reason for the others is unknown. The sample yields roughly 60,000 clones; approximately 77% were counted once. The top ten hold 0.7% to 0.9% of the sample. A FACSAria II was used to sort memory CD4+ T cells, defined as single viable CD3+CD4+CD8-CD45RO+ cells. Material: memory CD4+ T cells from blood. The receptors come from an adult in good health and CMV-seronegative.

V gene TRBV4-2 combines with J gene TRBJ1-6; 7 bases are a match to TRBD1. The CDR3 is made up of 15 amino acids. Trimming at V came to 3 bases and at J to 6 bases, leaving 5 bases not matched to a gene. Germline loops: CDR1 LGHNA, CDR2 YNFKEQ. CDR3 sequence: CASSHDRVGNSPLHF. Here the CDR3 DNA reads TGTGCCAGCAGCCACGACAGGGTGGGTAATTCACCCCTCCACTTT.

CDR3 nucleotides: TGTGCCAGCAGCTTAGCCTTTGGCGGGGGGAACACCGGGGAGCTGTTTTTT. Its translation is CASSLAFGGGNTGELFF. J is TRBJ2-2 and V is TRBV7-9; 7 bases map to TRBD2. V was pared by 0 bases and J by 1 base, with 5 bases of the junction left unmatched. This CDR3 has 17 residues. CDR1 is SEHNR, CDR2 FQNEAQ, per germline (reference sequence).

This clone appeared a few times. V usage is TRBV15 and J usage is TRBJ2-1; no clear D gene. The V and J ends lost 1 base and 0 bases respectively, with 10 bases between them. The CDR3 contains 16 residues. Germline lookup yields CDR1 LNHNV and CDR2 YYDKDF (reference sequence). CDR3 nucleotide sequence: TGTGCCACCAGCAGAGGTAGTAGTAACTCCTACAATGAGCAGTTCTTC. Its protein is CATSRGSSNSYNEQFF.

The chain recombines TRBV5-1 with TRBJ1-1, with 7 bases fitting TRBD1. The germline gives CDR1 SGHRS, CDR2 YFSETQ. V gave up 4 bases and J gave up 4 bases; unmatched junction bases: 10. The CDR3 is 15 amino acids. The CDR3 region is CASSAQVGGSTEAFF. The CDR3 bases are TGCGCCAGCAGCGCACAGGTAGGGGGCTCCACTGAAGCTTTCTTT.

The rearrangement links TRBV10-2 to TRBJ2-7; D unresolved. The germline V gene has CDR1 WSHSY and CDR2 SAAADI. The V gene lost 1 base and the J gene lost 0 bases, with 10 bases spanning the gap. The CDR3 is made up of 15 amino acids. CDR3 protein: CASSEFKGLSYEQYF. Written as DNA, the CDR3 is TGCGCCAGCAGTGAGTTTAAGGGTCTCTCCTACGAGCAGTACTTC.

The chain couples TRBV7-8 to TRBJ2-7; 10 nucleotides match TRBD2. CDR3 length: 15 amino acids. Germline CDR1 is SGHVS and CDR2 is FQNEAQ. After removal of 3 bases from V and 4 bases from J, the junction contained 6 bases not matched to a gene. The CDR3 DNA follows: TGTGCCAGCAGCTTGGTAGCGGGGGGCGGATACGAGCAGTACTTC. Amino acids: CASSLVAGGGYEQYF.

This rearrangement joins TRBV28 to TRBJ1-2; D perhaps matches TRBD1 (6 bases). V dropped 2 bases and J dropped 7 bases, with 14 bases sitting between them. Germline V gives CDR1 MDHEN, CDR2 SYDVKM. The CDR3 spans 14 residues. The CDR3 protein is CASSLVGQGFGYTF. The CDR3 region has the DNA TGTGCCAGCAGTTTAGTCGGGCAGGGGTTTGGCTACACCTTC.

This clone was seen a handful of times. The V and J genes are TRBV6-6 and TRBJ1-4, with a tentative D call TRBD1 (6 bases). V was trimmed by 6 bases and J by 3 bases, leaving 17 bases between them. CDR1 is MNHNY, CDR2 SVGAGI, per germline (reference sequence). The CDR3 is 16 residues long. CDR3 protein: CASRSPSQGANEKLFF. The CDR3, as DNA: TGTGCCAGCAGATCACCCTCACAGGGTGCTAATGAAAAACTGTTTTTT.

The CDR3 bases are TGTGCCAGCAGCAAAGCTATTCACTGCTACGAGCAGTACTTC. Protein sequence: CASSKAIHCYEQYF. The chain recombines TRBV21-1 with TRBJ2-7; the listed D gene, TRBD2, was not tested against the DNA. TRBV21-1 is a listed pseudogene. This CDR3 is 14 amino acids long.

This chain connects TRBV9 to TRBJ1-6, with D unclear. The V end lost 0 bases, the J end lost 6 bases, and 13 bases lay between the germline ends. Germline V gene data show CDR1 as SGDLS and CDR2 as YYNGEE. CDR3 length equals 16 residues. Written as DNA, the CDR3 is TGTGCCAGCAGCGTAGAGGCGGATAGTCCTAATTCACCCCTCCACTTT. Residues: CASSVEADSPNSPLHF.

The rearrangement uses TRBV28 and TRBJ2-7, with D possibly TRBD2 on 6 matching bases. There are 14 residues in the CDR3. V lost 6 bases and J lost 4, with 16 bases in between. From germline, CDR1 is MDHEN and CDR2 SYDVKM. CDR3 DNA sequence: TGTGCCAGCAGCTCCGGGACTCCAACGTACGAGCAGTACTTC. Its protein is CASSSGTPTYEQYF.

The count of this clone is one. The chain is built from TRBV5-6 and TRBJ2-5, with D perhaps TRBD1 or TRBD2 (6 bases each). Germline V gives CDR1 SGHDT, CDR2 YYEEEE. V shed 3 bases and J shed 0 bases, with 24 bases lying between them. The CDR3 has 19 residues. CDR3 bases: TGTGCCAGCAGCTCCCGGGGGTGGACAGACCCCTCGTACCAAGAGACCCAGTACTTC. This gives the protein CASSSRGWTDPSYQETQYF.

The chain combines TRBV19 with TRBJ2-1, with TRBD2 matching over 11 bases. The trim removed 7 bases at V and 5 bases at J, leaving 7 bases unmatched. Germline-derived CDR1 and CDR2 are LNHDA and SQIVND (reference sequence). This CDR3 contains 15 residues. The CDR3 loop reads CASKKGLAANNEQFF. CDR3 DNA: TGTGCCAGTAAGAAGGGACTAGCGGCAAACAATGAGCAGTTCTTC.

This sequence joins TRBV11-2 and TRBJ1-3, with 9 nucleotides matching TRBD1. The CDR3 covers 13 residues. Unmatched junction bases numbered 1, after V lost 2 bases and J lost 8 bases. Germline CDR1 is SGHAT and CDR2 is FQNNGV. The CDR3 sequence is CASSLRQGDTIYF. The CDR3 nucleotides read TGTGCCAGCAGCTTACGACAGGGGGACACCATATATTTT.

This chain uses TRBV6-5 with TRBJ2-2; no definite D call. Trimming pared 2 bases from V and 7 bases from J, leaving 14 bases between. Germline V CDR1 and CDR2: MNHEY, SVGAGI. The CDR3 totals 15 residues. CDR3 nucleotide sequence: TGTGCCAGCAGTTACGCTCTAGGCGACGGCGGGGAGCTGTTTTTT. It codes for CASSYALGDGGELFF.

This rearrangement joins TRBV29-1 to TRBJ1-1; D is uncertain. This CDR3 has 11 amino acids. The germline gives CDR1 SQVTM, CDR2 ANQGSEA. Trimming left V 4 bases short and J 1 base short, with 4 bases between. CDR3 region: CSVVPNTEAFF. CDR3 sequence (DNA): TGCAGCGTTGTGCCGAACACTGAAGCTTTCTTT.

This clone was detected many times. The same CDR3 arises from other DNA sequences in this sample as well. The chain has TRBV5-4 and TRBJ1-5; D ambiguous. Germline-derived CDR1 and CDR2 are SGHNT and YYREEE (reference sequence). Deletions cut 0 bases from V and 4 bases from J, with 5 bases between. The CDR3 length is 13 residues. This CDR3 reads CASSLDPNQPQHF. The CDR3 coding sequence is TGTGCCAGCAGCTTGGATCCGAATCAGCCCCAGCATTTT.

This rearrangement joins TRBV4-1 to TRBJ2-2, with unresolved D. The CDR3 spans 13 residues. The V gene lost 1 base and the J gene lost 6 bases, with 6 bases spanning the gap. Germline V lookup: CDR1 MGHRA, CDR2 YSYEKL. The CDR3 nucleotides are TGCGCCAGCAGCCAAGTCGTGGCCGGGGAGCTGTTTTTT. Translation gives CASSQVVAGELFF.

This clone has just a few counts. The CDR3 loop is CATQIGDEQYF. In nucleotides, the CDR3 is TGTGCCACCCAGATCGGGGACGAGCAGTACTTC. This rearrangement joins TRBV25-1 to TRBJ2-7, with D possibly matching TRBD2 (5 bases). The V gene's germline CDR1 is MGHDK and CDR2 SYGVNS. CDR3 length equals 11 residues. With 10 bases removed from V and 5 bases from J, the gap between germline ends came to 12 bases.

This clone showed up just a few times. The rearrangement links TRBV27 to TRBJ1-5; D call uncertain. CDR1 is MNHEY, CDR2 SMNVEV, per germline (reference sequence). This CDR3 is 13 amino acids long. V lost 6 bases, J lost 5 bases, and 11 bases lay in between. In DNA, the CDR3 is TGTGCCAGCAGCGAGGTCAGAGATCAGCCCCAGCATTTT. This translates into CASSEVRDQPQHF.

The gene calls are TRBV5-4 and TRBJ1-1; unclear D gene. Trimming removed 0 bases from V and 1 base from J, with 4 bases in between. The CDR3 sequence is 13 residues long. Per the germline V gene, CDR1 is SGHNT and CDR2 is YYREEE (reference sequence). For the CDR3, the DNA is TGTGCCAGCAGCTTGGTATGGAACACTGAAGCTTTCTTT. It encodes CASSLVWNTEAFF. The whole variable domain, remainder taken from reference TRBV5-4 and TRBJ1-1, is ETGVTQSPTHLIKTRGQQVTLRCSSQSGHNTVSWYQQALGQGPQFIFQYYREEENGRGNFPPRFSGLQFPNYSSELNVNALELDDSALYLCASSLVWNTEAFFGQGTRLTVV.

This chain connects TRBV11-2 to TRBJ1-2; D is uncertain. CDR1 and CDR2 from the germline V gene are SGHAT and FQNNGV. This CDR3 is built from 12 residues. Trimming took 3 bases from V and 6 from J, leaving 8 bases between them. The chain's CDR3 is CASSFDGNGYTF. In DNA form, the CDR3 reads TGTGCCAGCAGCTTCGATGGGAATGGCTACACCTTC.

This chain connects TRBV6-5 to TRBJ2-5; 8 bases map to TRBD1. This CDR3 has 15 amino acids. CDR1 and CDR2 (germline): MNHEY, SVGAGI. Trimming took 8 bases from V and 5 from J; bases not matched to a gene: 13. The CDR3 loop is CASGDQGAGWETQYF. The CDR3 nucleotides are TGTGCCAGCGGGGATCAGGGGGCGGGCTGGGAGACCCAGTACTTC.

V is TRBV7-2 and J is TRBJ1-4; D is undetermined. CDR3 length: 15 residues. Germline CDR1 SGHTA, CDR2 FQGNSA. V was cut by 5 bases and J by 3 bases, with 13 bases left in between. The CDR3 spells CASSPFSPPNEKLFF. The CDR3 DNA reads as TGTGCCAGCAGCCCTTTCAGCCCTCCTAATGAAAAACTGTTTTTT.

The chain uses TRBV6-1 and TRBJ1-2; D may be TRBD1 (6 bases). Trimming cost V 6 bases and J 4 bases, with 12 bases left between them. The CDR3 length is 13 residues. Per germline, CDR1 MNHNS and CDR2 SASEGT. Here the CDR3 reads CASRKDSVYGYTF. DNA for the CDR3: TGTGCCAGCAGGAAGGACAGCGTCTATGGCTACACCTTC.